These T cell receptor beta chains were read from a single sample in a study of CD8 T cells in Susac syndrome. TCRdb re-called the immunoSEQ multiplex PCR reads with MiXCR, one entry per CDR3 protein. The sample has 75,000 to 95,000 distinct CDR3 sequences, just under 95% seen once; the top ten hold over 0.35%. The sequencing sample was made of CD8+ T cells from PBMCs. Source of these receptors: a human donor with Susac syndrome. Each CDR3 is given with its conserved first and last residue. A D gene is named only where the DNA matches it firmly. Only some rows state a clone size, as once, few, many or a class for expanded clones.

TRBV4-1,-,TRBJ1-1,-,CASSLSMGTEAFF,TGCGCCAGCAGCCTATCGATGGGCACTGAAGCTTTCTTT
TRBV4-1,-,TRBJ2-1,-,CASSGSLQGNEQFF,TGCGCCAGCAGTGGCTCGTTACAAGGGAATGAGCAGTTCTTC
TRBV7-9,TRBD1,TRBJ1-1,-,CASSPDRGLMNTEAFF,TGTGCCAGCAGCCCCGACAGGGGGTTGATGAACACTGAAGCTTTCTTT
TRBV21-1,-,TRBJ2-2,-,CASSKKIQGGESGTGELFF,TGTGCCAGCAGCAAAAAGATACAGGGGGGCGAGTCGGGCACCGGGGAGCTGTTTTTT
TRBV6-5,-,TRBJ2-1,-,CASSYSGPPVGNEQFF,TGTGCCAGCAGTTACTCTGGCCCTCCGGTCGGGAATGAGCAGTTCTTC
TRBV25-1,-,TRBJ1-3,-,CASSEDGTTIYF,TGTGCCAGCAGTGAAGATGGGACCACCATATATTTT
TRBV6-6,-,TRBJ2-7,-,CASSYGSLREQYF,TGTGCCAGCAGTTATGGTAGTTTACGCGAGCAGTACTTC
TRBV7-9,TRBD1,TRBJ1-2,once,CASSSGQGESNYGYTF,TGTGCCAGCAGCTCCGGACAGGGAGAAAGTAACTATGGCTACACCTTC
TRBV29-1,TRBD1,TRBJ2-3,-,CSVHGQDIDTQYF,TGCAGCGTCCACGGACAGGATATAGATACGCAGTATTTT
TRBV29-1,-,TRBJ2-7,-,CSVSTGRLSSYEQYF,TGCAGCGTATCGACCGGCAGGTTGTCTTCCTACGAGCAGTACTTC
TRBV3-1,-,TRBJ1-1,-,CASSTMNTEAFF,TGTGCCAGCAGCACAATGAACACTGAAGCTTTCTTT
TRBV12-3/TRBV12-4,-,TRBJ2-7,once,CASSPSGSSVGVSDF,TGTGCCAGCAGTCCGTCGGGCAGTTCCGTGGGGGTTAGTGACTTC
TRBV2,TRBD2,TRBJ2-1,-,CASTEGAGGYNEQFF,TGTGCCAGCACCGAAGGAGCGGGAGGTTACAATGAGCAGTTCTTC
TRBV9,-,TRBJ2-5,-,CASSVDAGSQETQYF,TGTGCCAGCAGCGTCGACGCCGGGTCCCAAGAGACCCAGTACTTC
TRBV7-3,-,TRBJ2-3,-,CASSLRLVRGADTQYF,TGTGCCAGCAGCTTAAGGCTAGTCAGGGGCGCAGATACGCAGTATTTT
TRBV30,-,TRBJ2-7,-,CAWSVGTSYEQYF,TGTGCCTGGAGTGTTGGGACTTCCTACGAGCAGTACTTC
TRBV5-5,-,TRBJ1-5,-,CASSLDGPGNNQPQHF,TGTGCCAGCAGCTTGGACGGTCCAGGGAACAATCAGCCCCAGCATTTT
TRBV7-9,TRBD1,TRBJ1-1,-,CASSRETGANTEAFF,TGTGCCAGCAGCCGAGAAACAGGGGCTAACACTGAAGCTTTCTTT